The T cell receptor (beta chain) described here comes from a study of graft-versus-host responses after intestinal transplantation. Study summary: Transplants given to recipients were multivisceral, liver-intestinal, or isolated intestinal.

As for this clone: No antigen is known for it.

Generated by immunoSEQ multiplex PCR, the TCRdb table keeps only in-frame clones and is missing some. The repertoire holds 90,000 to 130,000 clones, 93% seen once, with 0.95% to 1.5% in the top ten. Germline trimming cut 7 bases from V and 2 bases from J; bases unmatched to any gene: 9. Per the germline V gene, CDR1 is SNHLY and CDR2 is FYNNEI. This CDR3 region has 15 residues. V gene TRBV2 combines with J gene TRBJ1-2; TRBD1 matches 8 bases. The sample in question was unstimulated CD8+ T cells sorted from spleen or lymph node cells, obtained before transplant. This receptor was obtained from a human donor who was the organ donor for an intestinal transplant. DNA of the CDR3: TGTGCCAGCATCCCCGGGACAGGTTCCAACTATGGCTACACCTTC. This sequence encodes CASIPGTGSNYGYTF.